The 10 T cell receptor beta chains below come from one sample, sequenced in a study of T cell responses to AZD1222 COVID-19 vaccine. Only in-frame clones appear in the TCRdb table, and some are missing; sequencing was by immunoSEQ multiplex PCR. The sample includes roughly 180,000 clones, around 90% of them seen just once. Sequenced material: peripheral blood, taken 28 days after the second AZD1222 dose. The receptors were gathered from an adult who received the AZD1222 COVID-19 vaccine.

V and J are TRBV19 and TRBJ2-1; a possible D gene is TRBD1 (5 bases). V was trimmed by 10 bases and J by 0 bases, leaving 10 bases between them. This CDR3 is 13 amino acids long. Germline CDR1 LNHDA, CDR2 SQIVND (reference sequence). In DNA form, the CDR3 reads TGTGCCACGACAGCGAGCTCCTACAATGAGCAGTTCTTC. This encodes CATTASSYNEQFF.

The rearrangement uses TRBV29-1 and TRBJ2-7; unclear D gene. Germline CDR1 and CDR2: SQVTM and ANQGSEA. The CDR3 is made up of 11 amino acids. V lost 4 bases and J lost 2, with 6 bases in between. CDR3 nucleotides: TGCAGCGTTGTTTTTACCTACGAGCAGTACTTC. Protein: CSVVFTYEQYF.

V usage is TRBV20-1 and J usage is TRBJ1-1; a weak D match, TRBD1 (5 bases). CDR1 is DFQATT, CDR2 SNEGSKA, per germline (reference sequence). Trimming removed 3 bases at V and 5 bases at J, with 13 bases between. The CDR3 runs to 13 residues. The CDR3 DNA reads TGCAGTGCTAGTCTAGGGGTAGAGACTGAAGCTTTCTTT. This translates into CSASLGVETEAFF.

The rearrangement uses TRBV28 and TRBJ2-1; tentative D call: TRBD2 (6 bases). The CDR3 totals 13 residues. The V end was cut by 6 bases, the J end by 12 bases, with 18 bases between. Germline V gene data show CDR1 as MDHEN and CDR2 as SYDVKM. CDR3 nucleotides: TGTGCCAGCAGCCCAACCCCCGGGAGTAGGCAGTTCTTC. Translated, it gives CASSPTPGSRQFF.

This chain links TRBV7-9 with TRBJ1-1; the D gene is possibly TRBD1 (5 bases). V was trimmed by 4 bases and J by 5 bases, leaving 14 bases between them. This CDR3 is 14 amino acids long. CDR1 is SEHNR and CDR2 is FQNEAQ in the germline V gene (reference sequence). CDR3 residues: CASSSAGRGTEAFF. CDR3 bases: TGTGCCAGCAGCTCGGCGGGGCGTGGAACTGAAGCTTTCTTT.

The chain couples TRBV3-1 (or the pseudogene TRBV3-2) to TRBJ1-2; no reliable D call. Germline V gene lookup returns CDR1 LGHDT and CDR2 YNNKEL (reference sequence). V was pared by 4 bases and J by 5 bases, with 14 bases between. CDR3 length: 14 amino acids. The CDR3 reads CASSPKEGPYGYTF. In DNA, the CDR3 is TGTGCCAGCAGCCCAAAAGAAGGGCCGTATGGCTACACCTTC.

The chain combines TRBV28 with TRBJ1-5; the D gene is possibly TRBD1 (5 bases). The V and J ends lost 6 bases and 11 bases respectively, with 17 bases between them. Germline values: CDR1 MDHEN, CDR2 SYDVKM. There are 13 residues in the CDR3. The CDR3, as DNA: TGTGCCAGCAGGCCCGCCGCAGGGAAAGCCCAGCATTTT. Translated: CASRPAAGKAQHF.

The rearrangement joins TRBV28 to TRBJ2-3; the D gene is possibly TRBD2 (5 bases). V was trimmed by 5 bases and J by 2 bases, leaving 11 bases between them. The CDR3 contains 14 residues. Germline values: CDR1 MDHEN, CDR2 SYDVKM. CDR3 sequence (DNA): TGTGCCAGCAGTAGCGGTTCCTACACAGATACGCAGTATTTT. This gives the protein CASSSGSYTDTQYF.

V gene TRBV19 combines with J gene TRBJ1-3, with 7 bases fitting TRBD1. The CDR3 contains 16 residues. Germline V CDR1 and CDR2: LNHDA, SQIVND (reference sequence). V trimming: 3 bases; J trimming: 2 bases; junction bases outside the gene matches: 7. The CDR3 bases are TGTGCCAGTAGTATTTTGACAGGGTCTACTGGAAACACCATATATTTT. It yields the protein CASSILTGSTGNTIYF.

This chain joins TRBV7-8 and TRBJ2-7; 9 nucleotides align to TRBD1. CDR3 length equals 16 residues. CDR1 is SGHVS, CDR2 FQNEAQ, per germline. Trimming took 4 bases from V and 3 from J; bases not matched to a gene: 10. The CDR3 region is CASSSEQGARIYEQYF. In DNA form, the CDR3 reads TGTGCCAGCAGCTCTGAACAGGGGGCGCGTATCTACGAGCAGTACTTC.